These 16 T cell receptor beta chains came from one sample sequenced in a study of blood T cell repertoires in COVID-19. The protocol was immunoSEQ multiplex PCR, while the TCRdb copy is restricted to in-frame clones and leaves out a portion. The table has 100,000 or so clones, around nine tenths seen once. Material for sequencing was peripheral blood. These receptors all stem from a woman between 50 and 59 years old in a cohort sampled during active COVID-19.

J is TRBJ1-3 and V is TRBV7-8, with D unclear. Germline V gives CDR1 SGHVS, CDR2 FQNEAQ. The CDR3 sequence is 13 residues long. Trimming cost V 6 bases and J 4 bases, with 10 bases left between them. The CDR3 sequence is CASRGAGGNTIYF. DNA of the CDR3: TGTGCCAGCAGGGGTGCGGGAGGAAACACCATATATTTT.

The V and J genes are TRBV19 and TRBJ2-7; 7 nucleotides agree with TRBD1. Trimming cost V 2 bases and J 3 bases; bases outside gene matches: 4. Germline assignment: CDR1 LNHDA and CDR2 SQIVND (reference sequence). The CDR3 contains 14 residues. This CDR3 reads CASSINRGNYEQYF. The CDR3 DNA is TGTGCCAGTAGTATAAACAGGGGCAACTACGAGCAGTACTTC.

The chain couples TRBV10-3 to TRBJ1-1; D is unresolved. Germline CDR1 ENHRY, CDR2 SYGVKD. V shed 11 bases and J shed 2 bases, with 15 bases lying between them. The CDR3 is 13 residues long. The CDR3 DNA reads TGTGCCGCGGGGTTGAACGAAAACACTGAAGCTTTCTTT. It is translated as CAAGLNENTEAFF.

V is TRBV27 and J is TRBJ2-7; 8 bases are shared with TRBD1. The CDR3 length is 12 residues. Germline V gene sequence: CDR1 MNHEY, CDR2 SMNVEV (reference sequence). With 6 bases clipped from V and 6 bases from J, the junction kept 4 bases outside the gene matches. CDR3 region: CASSRTGTEQYF. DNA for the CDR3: TGTGCCAGCAGCCGGACAGGGACCGAGCAGTACTTC.

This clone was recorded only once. The CDR3 DNA reads TGTGCCAGCAGTCTCGACAGGGAGGCTTCACCCCTCCACTTT. Its protein is CASSLDREASPLHF. The chain uses TRBV7-9 and TRBJ1-6; 7 bases map to TRBD1. The trim removed 6 bases at V and 9 bases at J, leaving 8 bases unmatched. This CDR3 spans 14 amino acids. Germline V gene data show CDR1 as SEHNR and CDR2 as FQNEAQ (reference sequence).

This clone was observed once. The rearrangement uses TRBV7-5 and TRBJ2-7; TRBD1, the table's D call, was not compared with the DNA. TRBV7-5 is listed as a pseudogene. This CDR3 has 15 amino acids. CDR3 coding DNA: TGTGCCAGAAGGGACCGGGACAGGGCTTTCGGCGAGCAGTACTTC. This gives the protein CARRDRDRAFGEQYF.

CDR3 in amino acids: CAWNRGTGVLETQYF. CDR3 DNA sequence: TGTGCCTGGAATCGTGGGACAGGGGTCCTAGAGACCCAGTACTTC. The J gene is TRBJ2-5, the V gene TRBV30; 10 nucleotides match TRBD1. J was trimmed by 4 bases and V by 4 bases; bases with no gene match: 9. Germline loops: CDR1 GTSNPN, CDR2 SVGIG (reference sequence). This CDR3 comprises 15 residues.

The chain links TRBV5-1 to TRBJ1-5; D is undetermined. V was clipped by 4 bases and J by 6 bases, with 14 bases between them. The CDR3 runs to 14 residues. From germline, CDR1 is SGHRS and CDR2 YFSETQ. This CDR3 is CASSEAGNGQPQHF. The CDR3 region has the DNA TGCGCCAGCAGCGAAGCGGGGAATGGTCAGCCCCAGCATTTT.

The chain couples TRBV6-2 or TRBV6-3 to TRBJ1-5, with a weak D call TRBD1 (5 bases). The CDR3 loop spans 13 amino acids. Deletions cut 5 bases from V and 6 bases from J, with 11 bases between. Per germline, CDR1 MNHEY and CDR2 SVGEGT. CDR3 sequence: CASSRGWGQPQHF. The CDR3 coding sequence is TGTGCCAGCAGTAGGGGTTGGGGTCAGCCCCAGCATTTT.

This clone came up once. DNA of the CDR3: TGCGCCAGCAGCCAACCAAGGGTGAGCGGGAGCACCGGGGAGCTGTTTTTT. Translated: CASSQPRVSGSTGELFF. The V and J genes are TRBV4-1 and TRBJ2-2, with 8 positions matching TRBD2. The J segment lost 4 bases and the V segment lost 2 bases, leaving 9 bases of the junction unmatched. The germline gives CDR1 MGHRA, CDR2 YSYEKL. CDR3 length equals 17 residues.

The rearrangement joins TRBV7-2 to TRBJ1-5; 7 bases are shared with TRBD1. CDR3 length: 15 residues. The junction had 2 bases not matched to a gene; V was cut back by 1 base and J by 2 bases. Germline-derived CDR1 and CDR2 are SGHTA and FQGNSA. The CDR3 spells CASSLGRGGNQPQHF. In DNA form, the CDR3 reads TGTGCCAGCAGCTTAGGCAGGGGGGGCAATCAGCCCCAGCATTTT.

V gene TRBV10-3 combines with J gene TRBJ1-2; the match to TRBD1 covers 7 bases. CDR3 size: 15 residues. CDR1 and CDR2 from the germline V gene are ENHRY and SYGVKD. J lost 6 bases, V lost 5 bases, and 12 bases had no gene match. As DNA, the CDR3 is TGTGCCATCAGTCCCCCCGACAGGGCCAGTGATGGCTACACCTTC. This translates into CAISPPDRASDGYTF.

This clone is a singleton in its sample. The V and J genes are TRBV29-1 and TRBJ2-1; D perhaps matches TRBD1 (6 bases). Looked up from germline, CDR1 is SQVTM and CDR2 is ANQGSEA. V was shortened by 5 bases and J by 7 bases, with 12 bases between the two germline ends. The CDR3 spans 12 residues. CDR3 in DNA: TGCAGCGTTACCAGGGGTGGGAATGAGCAGTTCTTC. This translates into CSVTRGGNEQFF.

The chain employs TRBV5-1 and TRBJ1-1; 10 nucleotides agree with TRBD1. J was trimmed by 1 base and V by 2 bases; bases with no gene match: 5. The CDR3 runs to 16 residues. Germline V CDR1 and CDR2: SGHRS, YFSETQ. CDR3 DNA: TGCGCCAGCAGCTTCAGGACAGGGGGAGGGAACACTGAAGCTTTCTTT. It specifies CASSFRTGGGNTEAFF.

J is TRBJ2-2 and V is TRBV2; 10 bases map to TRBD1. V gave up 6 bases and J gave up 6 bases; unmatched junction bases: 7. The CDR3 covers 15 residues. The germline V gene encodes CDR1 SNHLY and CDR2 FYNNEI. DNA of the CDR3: TGTGCCAGCAGCAAGCGGACAGGGGGGGCCGGGGAGCTGTTTTTT. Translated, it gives CASSKRTGGAGELFF.

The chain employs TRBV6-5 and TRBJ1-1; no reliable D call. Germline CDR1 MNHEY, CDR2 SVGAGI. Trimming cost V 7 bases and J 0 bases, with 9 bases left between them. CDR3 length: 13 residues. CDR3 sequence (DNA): TGTGCCAGCACGTTAGGAGTGAACACTGAAGCTTTCTTT. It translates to CASTLGVNTEAFF.